Each of the 19 T cell receptor beta chains below was sequenced from the same sample in a study of regulatory T cells in long-lasting Graves disease. Libraries of TCR beta came from iRepertoire HTBI primers plus Arm-PCR of CDR3 regions. TCRdb called the multiplex PCR reads again in MiXCR, with one record for every CDR3 protein. The sample holds fewer than 450,000 distinct CDR3 sequences; roughly 20% are singletons and the top ten take less than 25%. The time point is: persistent/refractory GD, antithyroid drugs over 5 years with positive TRAb. The TCR library was made from RNA that had been extracted from PBMCs in TRIzol. This specimen was peripheral blood mononuclear cells (PBMCs), taken when the disease was refractory, from a patient treated with antithyroid drugs. The source of these receptors is a female donor with Graves disease.

Note on this clonotype: The conserved phenylalanine or tryptophan normally closing the CDR3 is absent here, so this likely arose from a read error. The rearrangement uses TRBV12-3 or TRBV12-4 and TRBJ2-5, with 7 bases lining up with TRBD2. Losses at the gene ends were 1 base for V and 5 bases for J; bases not matched to a gene: 7. There are 15 residues in the CDR3. The CDR3 nucleotides read TGTGCCAGCAGTTTAGTGTGGGGAGGGATGGAGACCCAGTACCTC. Translation gives CASSLVWGGMETQYL.

This chain joins TRBV6-1 and TRBJ1-5, with D perhaps matching TRBD1 (6 bases). This CDR3 is 14 amino acids long. The germline gives CDR1 MNHNS, CDR2 SASEGT. V lost 0 bases to trimming and J lost 6 bases, with 9 bases between them. The CDR3 loop is CASSEAGGAQPQHF. The CDR3 DNA reads as TGTGCCAGCAGTGAAGCGGGGGGGGCTCAGCCCCAGCATTTT.

This clonotype was recorded at least ten times. The CDR3 nucleotides read TGTGCCTGGAGTGAAAGGACAGGGAGAGACGAGCAGTACTTC. It specifies CAWSERTGRDEQYF. The chain carries TRBV30 and TRBJ2-7, with 8 bases that match TRBD1. Per germline, CDR1 GTSNPN and CDR2 SVGIG (reference sequence). The junction had 7 bases not matched to a gene; V was cut back by 1 base and J by 5 bases. The CDR3 is 14 amino acids.

This clonotype appeared a few times. V is TRBV30 and J is TRBJ2-5; TRBD2 might be the D (6 bases). The CDR3 runs 13 residues. Germline loops: CDR1 GTSNPN, CDR2 SVGIG (reference sequence). V lost 1 base, J lost 5 bases, and 11 bases lay in between. The CDR3: CAWSASGVETQYF. The CDR3 DNA reads as TGTGCCTGGAGTGCCTCGGGGGTCGAGACCCAGTACTTC.

This clonotype was recorded a few times. The chain recombines TRBV3-1 with TRBJ2-7; 8 bases line up with TRBD1. With 3 bases clipped from V and 4 bases from J, the junction kept 11 bases outside the gene matches. Germline loops: CDR1 LGHDT, CDR2 YNNKEL (reference sequence). CDR3 length equals 16 residues. CDR3 DNA sequence: TGTGCCAGCAGCCACGGACAGGGATTCTCTTTATACGAGCAGTACTTC. Translation: CASSHGQGFSLYEQYF.

The V gene is TRBV6-2 or TRBV6-3, the J gene TRBJ1-5, with a tentative D call TRBD1 (5 bases). The germline CDR1 and CDR2 sequences are MNHEY and SVGEGT. The ends were cut back, 5 bases at V and 0 bases at J, with 11 bases in the middle. The CDR3 sequence is 15 residues long. This CDR3 is CASSTGLYSNQPQHF. The CDR3 DNA follows: TGTGCCAGCAGTACAGGACTTTATAGCAATCAGCCCCAGCATTTT.

This clonotype was seen ten or more times. The genes are TRBV12-3 or TRBV12-4 and TRBJ1-5, with D possibly matching TRBD1 (6 bases). This CDR3 region has 14 residues. With 5 bases removed from V and 3 bases from J, the gap between germline ends came to 11 bases. The CDR3 DNA reads TGTGCCAGCAGTCCAGACAGGTCCAATCAGCCCCAGCATTTT. Translation: CASSPDRSNQPQHF.

This clonotype has more than one count but fewer than ten. V and J are TRBV4-2 and TRBJ2-7; the match to TRBD2 covers 14 bases. There are 15 residues in the CDR3. J lost 6 bases, V lost 2 bases, and 3 bases had no gene match. Germline loops: CDR1 LGHNA, CDR2 YNFKEQ. CDR3 loop: CASSQPGLAGAEQYF. In DNA form, the CDR3 reads TGTGCCAGCAGCCAACCGGGACTAGCGGGAGCCGAGCAGTACTTC.

This clonotype appeared a few times. This may be a read error: a much more frequent sequence differs by one nucleotide. The J gene is TRBJ2-4, the V gene TRBV2; no clear D gene. Per germline, CDR1 SNHLY and CDR2 FYNNEI. The CDR3 consists of 12 residues. The CDR3 spells CANSDYLAAQYF. Here the CDR3 DNA reads TGTGCCAACAGTGATTATCTCGCAGCTCAGTACTTC.

In its sample, this clonotype was seen a few times. The rearrangement uses TRBV6-4 and TRBJ1-1, with a tentative D call TRBD1 (6 bases). The CDR3 totals 15 residues. V dropped 5 bases and J dropped 6 bases, with 19 bases sitting between them. Germline V lookup: CDR1 MRHNA, CDR2 SNTAGT. The CDR3 loop is CASSHGGGRVAEAFF. In DNA form, the CDR3 reads TGTGCCAGCAGTCACGGGGGGGGGCGAGTCGCTGAAGCTTTCTTT.

The chain recombines TRBV7-2 with TRBJ1-1; perhaps TRBD1 as D (6 bases). Trimming took 4 bases from V and 11 from J, leaving 17 bases between them. CDR3 length: 13 residues. Germline V gene sequence: CDR1 SGHTA, CDR2 FQGNSA. The CDR3 protein is CASSSPPAGVAFF. Here the CDR3 DNA reads TGTGCCAGCAGCTCGCCCCCGGCAGGGGTCGCTTTCTTT. The variable domain in full, with the rest retrieved from reference TRBV7-2 and TRBJ1-1, is GAGVSQSPSNKVTEKGKDVELRCDPISGHTALYWYRQSLGQGLEFLIYFQGNSAPDKSGLPSDRFSAERTGGSVSTLTIQRTQQEDSAVYLCASSSPPAGVAFFGQGTRLTVV.

The chain employs TRBV10-2 and TRBJ1-5; D is perhaps TRBD1 (5 bases). The germline CDR1 and CDR2 sequences are WSHSY and SAAADI. V lost 5 bases and J 1 base, leaving 6 bases between the germline ends. This CDR3 comprises 13 residues. CDR3 sequence (DNA): TGCGCCAGCAGTCGACAGAGCAATCAGCCCCAGCATTTT. Its protein is CASSRQSNQPQHF.

The chain has TRBV4-2 and TRBJ2-7; 8 bases map to TRBD2. The germline CDR1 and CDR2 sequences are LGHNA and YNFKEQ. The junction had 3 bases not matched to a gene; V was cut back by 0 bases and J by 2 bases. The CDR3 loop spans 15 amino acids. The CDR3 DNA sequence: TGTGCCAGCAGCCAAGATGGGGGACTAGCCTACGAGCAGTACTTC. It yields the protein CASSQDGGLAYEQYF.

The rearrangement uses TRBV10-1 and TRBJ1-5; possibly TRBD1 for D (5 bases). The ends were cut back, 0 bases at V and 6 bases at J, with 18 bases in the middle. The germline V gene encodes CDR1 WNHNN and CDR2 SYGVQD (reference sequence). CDR3 length: 17 residues. The CDR3 protein is CASSESLASRVVQPQHF. CDR3 sequence (DNA): TGCGCCAGCAGTGAGTCGTTAGCAAGCAGGGTCGTTCAGCCCCAGCATTTT.

V and J are TRBV10-3 and TRBJ1-5; D remains ambiguous. The CDR3 length is 14 residues. V gave up 3 bases and J gave up 8 bases, with 14 bases separating them. Germline V gene lookup returns CDR1 ENHRY and CDR2 SYGVKD. In DNA form, the CDR3 reads TGTGCCATCAGTGAAGGGCAGACTCAAGAGCCCCAGCATTTT. Translated, it gives CAISEGQTQEPQHF.

This clonotype has at least ten counts. V gene TRBV7-9 combines with J gene TRBJ2-7; D is unresolved. Germline-derived CDR1 and CDR2 are SEHNR and FQNEAQ (reference sequence). V was cut by 2 bases and J by 2 bases, with 7 bases left in between. CDR3 length: 13 residues. The CDR3 region is CASSLRDTYEQYF. Written as DNA, the CDR3 is TGTGCCAGCAGCTTACGAGACACCTACGAGCAGTACTTC.

This chain connects TRBV28 to TRBJ2-2; 9 nucleotides align to TRBD2. Trimming removed 3 bases from V and 3 bases from J; junction bases left unmatched: 2. This CDR3 has 15 amino acids. CDR1 MDHEN and CDR2 SYDVKM come from the germline V gene. In DNA form, the CDR3 reads TGTGCCAGCAGTTTGGCGGGAGGGCACACCGGGGAGCTGTTTTTT. Translating it yields CASSLAGGHTGELFF. The full variable domain, in which reference TRBV28 and TRBJ2-2 provide the parts outside the CDR3, is DVKVTQSSRYLVKRTGEKVFLECVQDMDHENMFWYRQDPGLGLRLIYFSYDVKMKEKGDIPEGYSVSREKKERFSLILESASTNQTSMYLCASSLAGGHTGELFFGEGSRLTVL.

J is TRBJ1-1 and V is TRBV4-3; D not resolved. There are 14 residues in the CDR3. V dropped 0 bases and J dropped 7 bases, with 12 bases sitting between them. Germline CDR1 and CDR2: LGHNA and YSLEER. The CDR3 here is CASSQEHLGNEAFF. The CDR3 DNA reads as TGCGCCAGCAGCCAAGAACACCTAGGGAATGAAGCTTTCTTT.

This clonotype occurred a few times. V is TRBV6-4 and J is TRBJ1-5; the D gene is possibly TRBD1 (5 bases). CDR1 is MRHNA and CDR2 is SNTAGT in the germline V gene. This CDR3 has 18 amino acids. The V end was cut by 0 bases, the J end by 5 bases, with 20 bases between. The CDR3 protein is CASSDSRDRAPVDQPQHF. CDR3 sequence (DNA): TGTGCCAGCAGTGACTCGAGGGACCGCGCACCAGTCGATCAGCCCCAGCATTTT.